The rows below give T cell receptor beta chains drawn from one sample of a study of blood T cell repertoires in COVID-19. Here immunoSEQ multiplex PCR was the method, and the copy in TCRdb shows in-frame clones only, minus some. Of under 500,000 clones in the sample, around 91% are singletons; the top ten hold around 1.1%. Sequencing was performed on PBMCs or T cells enriched from blood (not recorded which). All receptors derive from a man aged 30 to 45 who had recovered from COVID-19. Both conserved end residues are part of each CDR3. Fields, in order: D gene, clone size, J gene, V gene, CDR3 protein, CDR3 DNA. The D gene is left open where the match is weak. Not every row has a clone size; where given, it reads once, few, many or a size class.

D: TRBD2; size: NA; J: TRBJ2-2; V: TRBV9; CDR3: CASSVLAGMVETGELFF; DNA: TGTGCCAGCAGCGTACTAGCGGGAATGGTGGAGACCGGGGAGCTGTTTTTT
D: NA; size: NA; J: TRBJ1-1; V: TRBV6-5; CDR3: CASSYMNTEAFF; DNA: TGTGCCAGCAGTTATATGAACACTGAAGCTTTCTTT
D: NA; size: NA; J: TRBJ1-4; V: TRBV6-5; CDR3: CASRGQGNEKLFF; DNA: TGTGCCAGCAGGGGACAAGGGAATGAAAAACTGTTTTTT
D: TRBD2; size: few; J: TRBJ2-7; V: TRBV9; CDR3: CASSPTWTSGGPLEQYF; DNA: TGTGCCAGCAGCCCCACGTGGACTAGCGGGGGCCCCTTGGAGCAGTACTTC
D: TRBD1; size: NA; J: TRBJ1-4; V: TRBV6-2/TRBV6-3; CDR3: CASSYQETGGKKLFF; DNA: TGTGCCAGCAGTTACCAAGAGACAGGGGGGAAAAAACTGTTTTTT
D: NA; size: NA; J: TRBJ1-2; V: TRBV10-2; CDR3: CASSERQFHGYTF; DNA: TGCGCCAGCAGTGAGCGACAGTTCCATGGCTACACCTTC
D: TRBD2; size: NA; J: TRBJ2-7; V: TRBV10-2; CDR3: CASSEFNSGRPITYEQYF; DNA: TGCGCCAGCAGTGAGTTTAATAGCGGGAGGCCTATTACCTACGAGCAGTACTTC
D: TRBD1; size: NA; J: TRBJ1-6; V: TRBV6-5; CDR3: CASSYSAAGGGSPLHF; DNA: TGTGCCAGCAGTTACTCTGCGGCAGGGGGCGGTTCACCCCTCCACTTT
D: TRBD1; size: NA; J: TRBJ1-2; V: TRBV25-1; CDR3: CASSENRGENYGYTF; DNA: TGTGCCAGCAGTGAAAACAGGGGAGAGAACTATGGCTACACCTTC
D: NA; size: NA; J: TRBJ1-2; V: TRBV3-1/TRBV3-2; CDR3: CASSPTGANYGYTF; DNA: TGTGCCAGCTCCCCGACAGGAGCTAACTATGGCTACACCTTC
D: TRBD1; size: NA; J: TRBJ1-6; V: TRBV25-1; CDR3: CASRATGQGYSPLHF; DNA: TGTGCCAGCAGGGCCACGGGACAGGGTTATTCACCCCTCCACTTT
D: NA; size: NA; J: TRBJ2-1; V: TRBV28; CDR3: CASRLPGQGKYNEQFF; DNA: TGTGCCAGCAGACTCCCCGGGCAGGGAAAATACAATGAGCAGTTCTTC
D: TRBD2; size: NA; J: TRBJ2-1; V: TRBV9; CDR3: CASSEGLAGGRYNEQFF; DNA: TGTGCCAGCAGCGAGGGACTAGCGGGAGGGCGATACAATGAGCAGTTCTTC
D: NA; size: NA; J: TRBJ1-1; V: TRBV4-1; CDR3: CASRAGSTTEAFF; DNA: TGCGCCAGCAGAGCCGGGAGCACTACTGAAGCTTTCTTT
D: NA; size: NA; J: TRBJ1-1; V: TRBV14; CDR3: CASSQRFGAEAFF; DNA: TGTGCCAGCAGCCAACGCTTCGGGGCTGAAGCTTTCTTT
D: TRBD2; size: few; J: TRBJ2-7; V: TRBV19; CDR3: CASMGLAGGEQYF; DNA: TGTGCCAGTATGGGACTAGCGGGAGGCGAGCAGTACTTC
D: NA; size: NA; J: TRBJ1-1; V: TRBV28; CDR3: CASFTVNTEAFF; DNA: TGTGCCTCCTTCACGGTGAACACTGAAGCTTTCTTT
D: TRBD2; size: NA; J: TRBJ2-1; V: TRBV19; CDR3: CASRLLAGASDEQFF; DNA: TGTGCCAGTAGACTACTAGCGGGAGCGTCGGATGAGCAGTTCTTC
D: TRBD1; size: NA; J: TRBJ1-1; V: TRBV3-1/TRBV3-2; CDR3: CASSPRQGASTEAFF; DNA: TGTGCCAGCAGCCCACGACAGGGGGCTTCCACTGAAGCTTTCTTT
D: NA; size: NA; J: TRBJ1-5; V: TRBV7-9; CDR3: CASSLDSQPQHF; DNA: TGTGCCAGCAGCCTCGACAGTCAGCCCCAGCATTTT
D: NA; size: NA; J: TRBJ1-1; V: TRBV19; CDR3: CASSTESVNTEAFF; DNA: TGTGCCAGTAGTACCGAATCAGTGAACACTGAAGCTTTCTTT
D: NA; size: NA; J: TRBJ2-7; V: TRBV29-1; CDR3: CSVEERVNEQYF; DNA: TGCAGCGTTGAAGAGAGGGTAAACGAGCAGTACTTC
D: NA; size: NA; J: TRBJ1-4; V: TRBV5-1; CDR3: CASSAGQPNEKLFF; DNA: TGCGCCAGCAGTGCGGGCCAGCCGAATGAAAAACTGTTTTTT
D: TRBD2; size: NA; J: TRBJ2-7; V: TRBV5-8; CDR3: CASSFPGEGYEQYF; DNA: TGTGCCAGCAGCTTTCCTGGGGAGGGGTACGAGCAGTACTTC
D: NA; size: once; J: TRBJ1-1; V: TRBV5-1; CDR3: CASSRGNTEAFF; DNA: TGCGCCAGCAGTAGGGGGAACACTGAAGCTTTCTTT
D: TRBD1; size: NA; J: TRBJ1-2; V: TRBV7-3; CDR3: CASSSGSGQTPTF; DNA: TGTGCCAGCAGCTCCGGGTCGGGACAGACCCCCACCTTC
D: NA; size: NA; J: TRBJ2-7; V: TRBV5-6; CDR3: CASTLRPQGIYSYEQYF; DNA: TGTGCCAGCACCCTGAGGCCTCAGGGAATTTACTCCTACGAGCAGTACTTC
D: TRBD2; size: NA; J: TRBJ2-3; V: TRBV19; CDR3: CASRLGLAGTDTQYF; DNA: TGTGCCAGTAGGCTGGGACTAGCGGGAACAGATACGCAGTATTTT
D: NA; size: NA; J: TRBJ2-7; V: TRBV18; CDR3: CASSPSSGHSYEQYF; DNA: TGTGCCAGCTCACCTTCCTCGGGACACTCCTACGAGCAGTACTTC
D: TRBD1; size: NA; J: TRBJ2-7; V: TRBV27; CDR3: CASSLRDRAREQYF; DNA: TGTGCCAGCAGTTTACGGGACAGGGCCCGCGAGCAGTACTTC
D: NA; size: once; J: TRBJ2-7; V: TRBV12-3/TRBV12-4; CDR3: CASSLRSEQYF; DNA: TGTGCCAGCAGTTTGAGGAGCGAGCAGTACTTC
D: NA; size: few; J: TRBJ2-7; V: TRBV12-3/TRBV12-4; CDR3: CASSKTPFDEQYF; DNA: TGTGCCAGCAGCAAGACACCATTTGACGAGCAGTACTTC
D: NA; size: once; J: TRBJ1-2; V: TRBV2; CDR3: CASSGGGDYGYTF; DNA: TGTGCCAGCAGTGGAGGGGGTGACTATGGCTACACCTTC
D: NA; size: NA; J: TRBJ2-1; V: TRBV6-1; CDR3: CASSEPGDTYNEQFF; DNA: TGTGCCAGCAGTGAACCGGGAGACACCTACAATGAGCAGTTCTTC
D: TRBD1; size: NA; J: TRBJ2-7; V: TRBV3-1/TRBV3-2; CDR3: CASSVPGTGPYEQYF; DNA: TGTGCCAGCAGCGTCCCCGGGACAGGGCCCTACGAGCAGTACTTC
D: TRBD2; size: NA; J: TRBJ2-7; V: TRBV2; CDR3: CAIFLVGTSGPYEQYF; DNA: TGTGCCATTTTCCTCGTGGGGACTAGCGGGCCCTACGAGCAGTACTTC
D: NA; size: NA; J: TRBJ2-1; V: TRBV28; CDR3: CASEGGPVSYNEQFF; DNA: TGTGCCAGCGAGGGGGGGCCAGTTAGCTACAATGAGCAGTTCTTC
D: TRBD2; size: NA; J: TRBJ2-1; V: TRBV5-1; CDR3: CASSYVSGRSSYNEQFF; DNA: TGCGCCAGCAGCTACGTTAGCGGGAGGAGCTCCTACAATGAGCAGTTCTTC
D: NA; size: NA; J: TRBJ1-6; V: TRBV19; CDR3: CASSQTENNSPLHF; DNA: TGTGCCAGTAGCCAGACAGAGAATAATTCACCCCTCCACTTT
D: NA; size: NA; J: TRBJ2-6; V: TRBV27; CDR3: CASSSSSGANVLTF; DNA: TGTGCCAGCAGTTCCAGCTCTGGGGCCAACGTCCTGACTTTC
D: NA; size: NA; J: TRBJ1-6; V: TRBV7-3; CDR3: CASSAKEGAPLHF; DNA: TGTGCCAGCAGCGCGAAAGAGGGAGCACCCCTCCACTTT
D: NA; size: NA; J: TRBJ2-7; V: TRBV9; CDR3: CASSVDGTRFGEQYF; DNA: TGTGCCAGCAGCGTAGATGGGACAAGGTTTGGCGAGCAGTACTTC